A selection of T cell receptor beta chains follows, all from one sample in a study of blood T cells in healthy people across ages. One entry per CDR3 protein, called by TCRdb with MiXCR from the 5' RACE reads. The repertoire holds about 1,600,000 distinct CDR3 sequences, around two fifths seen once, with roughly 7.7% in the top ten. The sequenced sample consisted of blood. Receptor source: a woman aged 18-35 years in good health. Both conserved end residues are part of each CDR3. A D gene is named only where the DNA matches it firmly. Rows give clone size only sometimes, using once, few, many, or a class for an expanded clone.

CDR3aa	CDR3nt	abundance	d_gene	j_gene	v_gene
CARRTPGTGDHGYTF	TGTGCCAGAAGAACACCCGGGACAGGGGACCATGGCTACACCTTC	few	TRBD1	TRBJ1-2	TRBV2
CASSQVSGNQETQYF	TGCGCCAGCAGCCAAGTGTCGGGGAACCAAGAGACCCAGTACTTC	.	.	TRBJ2-5	TRBV4-1
CASSVRYPGRWYF	TGTGCCAGCAGTGTAAGGTACCCGGGCAGGTGGTACTTC	.	.	TRBJ2-7	TRBV12-3/TRBV12-4
CASRDRAGNTIYF	TGTGCCAGCAGGGACAGGGCTGGAAACACCATATATTTT	.	TRBD1	TRBJ1-3	TRBV27
CSAMAQREWETQYF	TGCAGTGCTATGGCGCAGCGGGAGTGGGAGACCCAGTACTTC	few	TRBD2	TRBJ2-5	TRBV20-1
CSARPPIRPYEQYF	TGCAGTGCTAGACCCCCCATCAGGCCCTACGAGCAGTACTTC	.	.	TRBJ2-7	TRBV20-1
CASGRAIVGTEAFF	TGTGCCAGCGGAAGGGCGATTGTGGGCACTGAAGCTTTCTTT	few	.	TRBJ1-1	TRBV6-5
CSARGTSGETQYF	TGCAGTGCTAGAGGGACTAGCGGAGAGACCCAGTACTTC	few	TRBD2	TRBJ2-5	TRBV20-1
CASRQTSVEQFF	TGTGCCAGCAGGCAGACTAGCGTTGAGCAGTTCTTC	.	TRBD2	TRBJ2-1	TRBV12-3/TRBV12-4
CAISARVAGPYGYTF	TGTGCCATCAGTGCCAGAGTAGCAGGACCCTATGGCTACACCTTC	.	.	TRBJ1-2	TRBV10-3
CASRGVNQETQYF	TGTGCCAGCAGGGGGGTGAACCAAGAGACCCAGTACTTC	.	.	TRBJ2-5	TRBV6-1
CSAAQMGLRETQYF	TGCAGTGCTGCCCAAATGGGACTACGAGAGACCCAGTACTTC	few	TRBD2	TRBJ2-5	TRBV20-1
CASSLDLSEQFF	TGTGCCAGCAGCTTAGATCTTTCCGAGCAGTTCTTC	many	.	TRBJ2-1	TRBV11-2
CASSYTSGGHHEQFF	TGCGCCAGCAGCTACACTAGCGGGGGGCACCATGAGCAGTTCTTC	few	TRBD2	TRBJ2-1	TRBV5-1
CSVGDTTVGKQYF	TGCAGCGTTGGAGACACTACTGTCGGAAAACAGTACTTC	.	.	TRBJ2-7	TRBV29-1
CATSQARSYNEQFF	TGTGCCACCAGTCAGGCTCGCTCCTACAATGAGCAGTTCTTC	.	.	TRBJ2-1	TRBV24-1
CASSLAVGGAYEQYF	TGTGCCAGCAGTTTAGCTGTTGGGGGCGCCTACGAGCAGTACTTC	few	.	TRBJ2-7	TRBV12-3/TRBV12-4
CASSQSSGVEQPQHF	TGTGCCAGCAGCCAATCCTCGGGGGTGGAACAGCCCCAGCATTTT	.	.	TRBJ1-5	TRBV4-2
CASSQEGHRNSPLHF	TGTGCCAGCAGCCAAGAAGGACATAGAAATTCACCCCTCCACTTT	few	.	TRBJ1-6	TRBV7-9
CASSVLQENYYEQYF	TGTGCCAGCAGCGTACTACAGGAGAACTACTACGAGCAGTACTTC	.	.	TRBJ2-7	TRBV7-8
CASRLTGTGLRNEQYF	TGTGCCAGCAGACTCACCGGGACAGGGCTTCGAAATGAGCAGTACTTC	.	TRBD1	TRBJ2-5	TRBV12-3/TRBV12-4
CASSLYPGANEKLFF	TGTGCCAGCAGTTTATATCCGGGGGCGAATGAAAAACTGTTTTTT	.	.	TRBJ1-4	TRBV27
CASSLAAGGHRSTDTQYF	TGTGCCAGCAGCTTAGCGGCGGGGGGGCACCGTAGCACAGATACGCAGTATTTT	few	TRBD2	TRBJ2-3	TRBV7-9
CAPAASEWTQYF	TGTGCCCCGGCGGCTTCGGAATGGACGCAGTATTTT	.	.	TRBJ2-3	TRBV5-5
CASRPGLAASTDTQYF	TGTGCCAGCAGGCCGGGACTAGCGGCTAGCACAGATACGCAGTATTTT	.	TRBD2	TRBJ2-3	TRBV2
CASSKLGQGGDGYTF	TGCGCCAGCAGCAAACTGGGACAGGGAGGAGACGGCTACACCTTC	few	TRBD1	TRBJ1-2	TRBV5-1
CASTNPGGYEQYF	TGTGCCAGTACTAACCCAGGGGGCTACGAGCAGTACTTC	once	TRBD1	TRBJ2-7	TRBV6-5
CASSTTPSSGANVLTF	TGTGCCAGCTCAACCACACCGAGCTCTGGGGCCAACGTCCTGACTTTC	.	.	TRBJ2-6	TRBV18
CASSVASGGSTDTQYF	TGTGCCAGCAGCGTAGCCTCCGGGGGAAGCACAGATACGCAGTATTTT	few	.	TRBJ2-3	TRBV9
CSVSDINEQYF	TGCAGCGTTTCGGACATCAACGAGCAGTACTTC	many	.	TRBJ2-7	TRBV29-1
CAVRGTGSNQPQHF	TGTGCCGTCCGGGGGACAGGGAGTAATCAGCCCCAGCATTTT	.	TRBD1	TRBJ1-5	TRBV10-3
CASSFPESTDTQYF	TGCGCCAGCAGCTTCCCGGAGAGCACAGATACGCAGTATTTT	.	.	TRBJ2-3	TRBV5-1
CTSSSRTSVSTDTQYF	TGTACCAGCAGTTCCCGGACTAGCGTCAGCACAGATACGCAGTATTTT	.	TRBD2	TRBJ2-3	TRBV12-3/TRBV12-4
CASKLGDYSYEQYF	TGTGCCAGCAAACTAGGGGACTACTCCTACGAGCAGTACTTC	.	TRBD2	TRBJ2-7	TRBV6-5
CSVEGAGGHSGANVLTF	TGCAGCGTTGAAGGGGCAGGGGGCCACTCTGGGGCCAACGTCCTGACTTTC	.	TRBD1	TRBJ2-6	TRBV29-1
CAISTAGVERAQYF	TGTGCCATCAGCACAGCGGGAGTCGAGAGGGCGCAGTATTTT	.	TRBD2	TRBJ2-3	TRBV10-3
CASSENRGGETQFF	TGTGCCAGCAGCGAAAACCGGGGTGGAGAGACCCAGTTCTTC	.	.	TRBJ2-1	TRBV3-1
CASSALSGGRYQETQYF	TGTGCCAGCAGTGCACTGAGCGGGGGACGGTACCAAGAGACCCAGTACTTC	.	TRBD2	TRBJ2-5	TRBV6-1
CSARSVAGETQYF	TGCAGTGCCCGTAGCGTAGCTGGCGAGACCCAGTACTTC	few	.	TRBJ2-5	TRBV20-1
CASSQDGVDFSYEQYF	TGCGCCAGCAGCCAAGACGGGGTGGATTTCTCCTACGAGCAGTACTTC	once	.	TRBJ2-7	TRBV4-1
CASSWDRGRPSQYF	TGTGCCAGCAGTTGGGACAGGGGGCGCCCCTCCCAGTACTTC	few	TRBD1	TRBJ2-5	TRBV12-3/TRBV12-4
CSARGSSDTQYF	TGCAGTGCTAGAGGTTCCAGTGATACGCAGTATTTT	few	.	TRBJ2-3	TRBV20-1
CASSDSFVDEQFF	TGTGCCAGCAGCGATTCCTTCGTGGACGAGCAGTTCTTC	.	.	TRBJ2-1	TRBV6-6
CASSLYQGTSGDIQYF	TGTGCCAGCAGCCTCTATCAAGGGACTAGCGGTGACATTCAGTACTTC	.	TRBD2	TRBJ2-4	TRBV3-1
CATPRASGLYNEQFF	TGTGCCACCCCGAGGGCTAGCGGGCTTTACAATGAGCAGTTCTTC	once	TRBD2	TRBJ2-1	TRBV2
CASSQGGTGETQFF	TGCGCCAGCAGCCAAGGTGGGACAGGGGAGACCCAGTTCTTC	.	TRBD1	TRBJ2-1	TRBV4-1
CSASGGLTRSYEQYF	TGCAGTGCTAGCGGGGGCCTTACGCGCTCCTACGAGCAGTACTTC	.	.	TRBJ2-7	TRBV20-1